This entry is about one T cell receptor (beta chain). It has no known antigen specificity. It has no much larger one-base neighbor in the sample; base qualities were not kept. All of the isolated RNA was reverse transcribed with the High Capacity cDNA Reverse Transcription Kit, so expressed TCRB transcripts were sequenced. Naive, central memory and regulatory T cell samples underwent deep immunoSEQ sequencing, averaging around 3.9 million total reads per sample. Sorted cells were lysed in RLT buffer and RNA was extracted with DNase-treated RNeasy Micro or Mini kits, depending on cell number. To prevent cross-contamination, each cell subset was processed individually, whereas patient and healthy donor samples were processed jointly. TCRB sequences were amplified from cDNA with the immunoSEQ multiplex PCR, producing 87-bp fragments spanning the CDR3 region. Sequencing of the amplicons was done on the Illumina HiSeq platform. The authors' pipeline ran thus. Synthetic template baselines were used to correct PCR bias computationally, reads within Hamming distance 2 were collapsed together, and singletons that could not be merged were discarded. Reads were aligned against IMGT to assign V, D and J genes, CDR3 length and insertions or deletions at six rearrangement sites. Clonotype counts were normalized to sorted cell number within each subset before computing true diversity and Gini coefficients with the tcR R package. Repertoire sharing was quantified using the overlap coefficient calculated on TCRB nucleotide sequences. Not all clones reach the TCRdb copy of this immuneACCESS table, which keeps in-frame sequences only. Checked studies attribute under half of the gap to unresolved V genes and leave the rest unexplained. Clone size and V and J calls were adopted from that table, with D and trimming inferred from the DNA. In all, the sample holds some 300,000 clones, and roughly 8% of those were seen once. The top ten clones comprise under 1.3% of the sample.

This sample is drawn from a study of beta chain features in type 1 diabetes (dated by TCRdb to the late 2010s). Background on the whole study: Mean age, gender distribution, total cell number and subset yield were not different between patients and healthy donors. A total of about 100,000,000 sorted cells were examined across all samples, and RNA yield correlated strongly with the number of cells per subset. In the study, recently diagnosed type 1 diabetes patients and matched healthy donors were compared on the TCRB repertoires of their sorted circulating CD4+ T cell subsets. Regulatory and stem cell-like memory subsets were obtained from only 8 patients and about 8 healthy donors, while naive and central memory subsets were obtained from all 28 donors. Findings and caveats that apply to the study as a whole: PCR might favor shorter templates, but patient and control samples were amplified and corrected together, so any skew would affect both groups equally. Naive, central memory and regulatory TCRB repertoires appeared to be more similar among patients than among healthy donors. Because small numbers of individuals were included in the HLA sub-analyses, any influence of HLA type on TCRB rearrangement was left unresolved. At VDJ recombination sites, patients with type 1 diabetes made fewer insertions and deleted more nucleotides, a pattern implying thymic rearrangement abnormalities. Type 1 diabetes patients showed a moderate but significant shortening of TCRB CDR3 length in all four CD4+ subsets. Sequencing cDNA rather than genomic DNA could over-represent highly expressing activated cells, although activation and CD3 levels did not differ between groups.

Counted from cysteine to phenylalanine, this CDR3 has 13 amino acids. The kept DNA is CDR3 alone, 39 bases in frame from the first base. V and J are truncated by 2 bases and 5 bases respectively, leaving an intervening sequence of 9 bases. The CDR1 and CDR2 encoded by the germline V gene are MNHEY and SVGAGI. Each donor gave one peripheral blood draw, approximately 110 mL on average, collected into heparinised tubes. Using a panel that included CD45RO, CCR7, CD25, CD127, CD95 and CD27, naive, central memory, regulatory and stem cell-like memory CD4+ T cells were sorted on a BD FACSAria II. Every sorted population had a purity above 95%. Right away, PBMCs were isolated by Lymphoprep density gradient centrifugation and were stained directly, with no culture step. So that batch effects would be minimized, each experiment stained and sorted samples in pairs, pairing one healthy donor with one patient.

The sequencing sample was made of central memory CD4+ T cells from blood. The clonotype originates from a woman aged 18-35 years in good health. Recombination connected TRBV6-5 to TRBJ1-1; the D gene is not confidently resolved. The CDR3 here reads CASSYPGDTEAFF. The nucleotides read TGTGCCAGCAGTTACCCGGGAGATACTGAAGCTTTCTTT.